This T cell receptor beta chain was identified during a study of OX40 agonist ivuxolimab in advanced cancers. Overall study: Participants, approximately 80% male, averaged approximately 56 years of age, ranging from about 23 to 90.

This CDR3 spans 17 amino acids. V dropped 4 bases and J dropped 7; count of bases not matched to a gene: 13. Germline lookup yields CDR1 KGHSH and CDR2 LQKENI. This clone was observed once. The antigen is not known. Regarding the study as a whole: Researchers report that CD8+ T cells had, on average, more expanded clones than CD4+.

TCRdb's copy holds only in-frame clones and misses some; the assay was immunoSEQ multiplex PCR. Of more than 95,000 clones listed, 94% were seen once; the top ten hold around 0.17%. The rearrangement links TRBV18 to TRBJ2-1; 10 bases match TRBD2. The source of this sequence is an adult with an advanced solid tumor such as melanoma, head and neck, liver or kidney cancer. Sequencing was performed on CD4+ or CD8+ T cells sorted from blood, taken in a trial of the OX40 agonist ivuxolimab. As DNA, the CDR3 is TGTGCCAGCTCACGCGCTACAGCGGGAGGGCCGGGGAATGAGCAGTTCTTC. Its protein product is CASSRATAGGPGNEQFF. The variable domain in full, with the rest retrieved from reference TRBV18 and TRBJ2-1, is NAGVMQNPRHLVRRRGQEARLRCSPMKGHSHVYWYRQLPEEGLKFMVYLQKENIIDESGMPKERFSAEFPKEGPSILRIQQVVRGDSAAYFCASSRATAGGPGNEQFFGPGTRLTVL.